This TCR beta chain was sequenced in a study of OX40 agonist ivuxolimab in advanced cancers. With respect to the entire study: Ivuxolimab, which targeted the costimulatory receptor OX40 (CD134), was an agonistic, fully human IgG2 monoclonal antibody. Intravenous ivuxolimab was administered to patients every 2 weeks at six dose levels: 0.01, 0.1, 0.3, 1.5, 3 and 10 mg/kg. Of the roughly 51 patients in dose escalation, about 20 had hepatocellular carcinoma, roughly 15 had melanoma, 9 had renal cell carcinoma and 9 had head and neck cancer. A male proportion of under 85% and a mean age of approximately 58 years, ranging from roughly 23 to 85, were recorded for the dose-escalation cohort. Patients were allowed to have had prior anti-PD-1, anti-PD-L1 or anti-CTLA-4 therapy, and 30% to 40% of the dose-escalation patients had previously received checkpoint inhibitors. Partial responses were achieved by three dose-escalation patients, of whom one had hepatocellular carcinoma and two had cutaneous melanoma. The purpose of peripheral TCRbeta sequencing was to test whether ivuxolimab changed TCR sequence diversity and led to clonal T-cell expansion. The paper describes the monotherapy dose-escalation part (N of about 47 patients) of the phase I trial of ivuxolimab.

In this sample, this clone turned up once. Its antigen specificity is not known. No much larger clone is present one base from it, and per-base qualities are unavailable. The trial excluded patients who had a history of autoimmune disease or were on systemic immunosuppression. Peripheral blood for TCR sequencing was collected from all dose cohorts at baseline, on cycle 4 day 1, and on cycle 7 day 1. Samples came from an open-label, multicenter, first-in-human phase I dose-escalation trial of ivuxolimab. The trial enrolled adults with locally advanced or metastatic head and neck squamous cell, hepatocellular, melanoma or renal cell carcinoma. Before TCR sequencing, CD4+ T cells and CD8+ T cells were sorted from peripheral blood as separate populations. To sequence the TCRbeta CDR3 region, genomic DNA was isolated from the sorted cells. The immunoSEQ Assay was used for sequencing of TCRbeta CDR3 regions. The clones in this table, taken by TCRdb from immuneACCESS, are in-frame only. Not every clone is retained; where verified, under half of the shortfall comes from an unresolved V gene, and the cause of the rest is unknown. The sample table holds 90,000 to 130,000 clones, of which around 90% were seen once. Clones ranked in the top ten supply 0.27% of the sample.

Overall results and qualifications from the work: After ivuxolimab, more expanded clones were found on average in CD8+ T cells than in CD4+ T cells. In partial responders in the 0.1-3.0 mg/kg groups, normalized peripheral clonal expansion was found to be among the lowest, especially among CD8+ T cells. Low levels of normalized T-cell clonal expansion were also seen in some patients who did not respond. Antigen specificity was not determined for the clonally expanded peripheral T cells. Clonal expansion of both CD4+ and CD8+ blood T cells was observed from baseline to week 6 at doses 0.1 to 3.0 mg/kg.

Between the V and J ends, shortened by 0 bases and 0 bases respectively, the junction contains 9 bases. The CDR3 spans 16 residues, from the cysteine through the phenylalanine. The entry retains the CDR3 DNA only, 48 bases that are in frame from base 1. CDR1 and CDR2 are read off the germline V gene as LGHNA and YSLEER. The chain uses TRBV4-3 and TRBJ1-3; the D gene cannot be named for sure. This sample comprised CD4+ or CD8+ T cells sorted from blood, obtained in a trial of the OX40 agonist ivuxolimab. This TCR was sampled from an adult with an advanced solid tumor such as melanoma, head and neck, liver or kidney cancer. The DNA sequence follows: TGCGCCAGCAGCCAAGATATGGGGAGCTCTGGAAACACCATATATTTT. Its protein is CASSQDMGSSGNTIYF.